Presented here are 10 T cell receptor beta chains from one specimen sequenced in a study of cytomegalovirus exposure and HLA in healthy donors. PCR employed 60 Vbeta and 13 Jbeta primers. Method: immunoSEQ multiplex PCR; TCRdb's copy keeps in-frame clones and lacks some. Of 100,000 to 150,000 clones listed, around three quarters are singletons. Sequenced sample: PBMCs. All receptors derive from a man aged 18-30 years in good health and CMV-seropositive.

The chain joins TRBV6-5 to TRBJ1-1; TRBD1 matches at 7 bases. The CDR3 covers 14 residues. The trim removed 8 bases at V and 3 bases at J, leaving 9 bases unmatched. Per germline, CDR1 MNHEY and CDR2 SVGAGI. This CDR3 is CASGPLDRHTEAFF. The CDR3 coding sequence is TGTGCCAGCGGCCCTTTGGACAGGCACACTGAAGCTTTCTTT.

The V call is TRBV18, the J call TRBJ1-2; 12 bases fit TRBD1. The CDR3 totals 14 residues. Losses at the gene ends were 4 bases for V and 13 bases for J; bases not matched to a gene: 10. Germline V lookup: CDR1 KGHSH, CDR2 LQKENI. In DNA form, the CDR3 reads TGTGCCAGCTCACAGACCGGGACAGGGGGCTATCTCACCTTC. Translating gives CASSQTGTGGYLTF.

This clone showed up just a few times. The rearrangement links TRBV11-2 to TRBJ2-5; TRBD2 matches at 9 bases. V lost 1 base, J lost 1 base, and 7 bases stayed unmatched. The CDR3 totals 17 residues. Germline values: CDR1 SGHAT, CDR2 FQNNGV. In DNA form, the CDR3 reads TGTGCCAGCAGCTTAGTGAGGACTAGCGACGGCCAAGAGACCCAGTACTTC. Its translation: CASSLVRTSDGQETQYF. Using reference TRBV11-2 and TRBJ2-5 for the parts outside the CDR3, the full variable domain is EAGVAQSPRYKIIEKRQSVAFWCNPISGHATLYWYQQILGQGPKLLIQFQNNGVVDDSQLPKDRFSAERLKGVDSTLKIQPAKLEDSAVYLCASSLVRTSDGQETQYFGPGTRLLVL.

A few counts support this clone. The chain carries TRBV7-9 and TRBJ1-2; 7 nucleotides align to TRBD1. With V trimmed by 2 bases and J by 1 base, 4 bases remained unmatched. This CDR3 contains 15 residues. Looked up from germline, CDR1 is SEHNR and CDR2 is FQNEAQ (reference sequence). The CDR3 spells CASSLLYRGNYGYTF. CDR3 sequence (DNA): TGTGCCAGCAGCTTATTGTACAGGGGTAACTATGGCTACACCTTC.

The chain has TRBV29-1 and TRBJ1-1; a possible D gene is TRBD1 (5 bases). The germline V gene encodes CDR1 SQVTM and CDR2 ANQGSEA. V gave up 5 bases and J gave up 4 bases, with 20 bases separating them. CDR3 length: 15 residues. Written as DNA, the CDR3 is TGCAGCGTTTTTAACTCGCAGGGTATAGGCACTGAAGCTTTCTTT. Translation gives CSVFNSQGIGTEAFF.

The chain links TRBV5-1 to TRBJ1-6; TRBD1 matches at 7 bases. Germline-derived CDR1 and CDR2 are SGHRS and YFSETQ. The length of the CDR3 is 17 residues. V trimming: 0 bases; J trimming: 3 bases; junction bases outside the gene matches: 6. The CDR3 DNA sequence: TGCGCCAGCAGCTTGGTTGGGACAGAAGTCTATAATTCACCCCTCCACTTT. Translating gives CASSLVGTEVYNSPLHF.

In regard to this clone: A read error may produce the germline difference seen at one junction end. The chain carries TRBV7-9 and TRBJ1-5; the match to TRBD1 covers 7 bases. The CDR3 covers 17 residues. Germline CDR1 and CDR2: SEHNR and FQNEAQ (reference sequence). CDR3 sequence (DNA): TGTTCCAGCAGCTTATATACAGGGGCAGGTTGGGATCAGCCCCAGCATTTT. This sequence encodes CSSSLYTGAGWDQPQHF.

The J gene is TRBJ2-7, the V gene TRBV14; 8 bases are shared with TRBD1. Looked up from germline, CDR1 is SGHDN and CDR2 is FVKESK. The CDR3 is 15 amino acids. Losses at the gene ends were 2 bases for V and 4 bases for J; bases not matched to a gene: 7. The CDR3 is CASSQYQGALYEQYF. In DNA, the CDR3 is TGTGCCAGCAGCCAATACCAGGGGGCGCTTTACGAGCAGTACTTC.

This sequence joins TRBV28 and TRBJ2-4; D perhaps matches TRBD1 (6 bases). Trimming removed 3 bases at V and 9 bases at J, with 15 bases between. There are 14 residues in the CDR3. Germline V CDR1 and CDR2: MDHEN, SYDVKM. CDR3 sequence: CASSLSGTNGIQYF. CDR3 bases: TGTGCCAGCAGTTTGTCCGGGACAAATGGCATTCAGTACTTC.

This chain connects TRBV19 to TRBJ2-3, with 9 bases matching TRBD2. Germline V gives CDR1 LNHDA, CDR2 SQIVND (reference sequence). There are 14 residues in the CDR3. Trimming cost V 6 bases and J 1 base; bases outside gene matches: 2. The CDR3 DNA reads as TGTGCCAGTAGCTGGACTAGCGGCACAGATACGCAGTATTTT. Translating gives CASSWTSGTDTQYF.